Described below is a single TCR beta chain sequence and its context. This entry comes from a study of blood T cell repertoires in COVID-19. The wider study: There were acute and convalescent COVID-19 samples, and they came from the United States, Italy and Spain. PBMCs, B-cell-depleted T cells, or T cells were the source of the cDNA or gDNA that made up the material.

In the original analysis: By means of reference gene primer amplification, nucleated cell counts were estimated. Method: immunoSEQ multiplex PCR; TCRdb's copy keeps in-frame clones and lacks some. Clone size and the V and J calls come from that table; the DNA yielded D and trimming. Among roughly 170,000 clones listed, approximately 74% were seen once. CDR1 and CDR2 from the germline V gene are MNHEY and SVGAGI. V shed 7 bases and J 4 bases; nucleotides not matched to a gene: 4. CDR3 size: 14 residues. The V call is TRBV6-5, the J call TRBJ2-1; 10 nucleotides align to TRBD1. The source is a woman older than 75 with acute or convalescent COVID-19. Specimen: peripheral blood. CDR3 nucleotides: TGTGCCAGCACGAGGGACAGGGGTTACAATGAGCAGTTCTTC. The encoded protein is CASTRDRGYNEQFF.